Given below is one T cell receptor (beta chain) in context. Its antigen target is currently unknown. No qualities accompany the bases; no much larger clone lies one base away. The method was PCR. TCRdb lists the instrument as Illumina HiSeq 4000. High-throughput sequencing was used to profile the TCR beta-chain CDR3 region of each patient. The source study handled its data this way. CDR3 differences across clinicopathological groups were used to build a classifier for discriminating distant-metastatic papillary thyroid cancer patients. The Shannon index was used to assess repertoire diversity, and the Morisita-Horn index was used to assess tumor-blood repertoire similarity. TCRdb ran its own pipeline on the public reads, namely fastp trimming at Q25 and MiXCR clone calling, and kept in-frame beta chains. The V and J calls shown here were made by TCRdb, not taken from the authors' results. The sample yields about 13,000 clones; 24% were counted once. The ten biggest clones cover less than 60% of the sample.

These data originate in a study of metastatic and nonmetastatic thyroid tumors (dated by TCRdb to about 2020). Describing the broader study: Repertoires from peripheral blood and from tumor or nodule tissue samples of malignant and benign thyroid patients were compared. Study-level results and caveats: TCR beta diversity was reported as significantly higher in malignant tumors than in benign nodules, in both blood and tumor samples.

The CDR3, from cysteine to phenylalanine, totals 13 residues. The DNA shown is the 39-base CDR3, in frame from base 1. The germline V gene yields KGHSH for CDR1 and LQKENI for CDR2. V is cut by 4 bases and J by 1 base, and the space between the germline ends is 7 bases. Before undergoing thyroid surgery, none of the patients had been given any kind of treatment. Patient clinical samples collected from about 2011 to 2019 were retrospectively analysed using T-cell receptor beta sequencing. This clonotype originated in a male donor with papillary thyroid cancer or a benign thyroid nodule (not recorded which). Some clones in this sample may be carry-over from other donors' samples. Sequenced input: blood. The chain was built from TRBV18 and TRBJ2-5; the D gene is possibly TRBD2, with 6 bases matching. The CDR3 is CASSQGLQETQYF. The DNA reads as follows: TGTGCCAGCTCACAGGGACTCCAAGAGACCCAGTACTTC. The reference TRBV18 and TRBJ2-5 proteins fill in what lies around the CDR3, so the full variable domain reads NAGVMQNPRHLVRRRGQEARLRCSPMKGHSHVYWYRQLPEEGLKFMVYLQKENIIDESGMPKERFSAEFPKEGPSILRIQQVVRGDSAAYFCASSQGLQETQYFGPGTRLLVL.